This is a list of T cell receptor beta chains from one sample in a study of shared clonotypes between healthy human individuals. The data were produced by immunoSEQ multiplex PCR, yet TCRdb's version contains in-frame clones alone and is incomplete. The sample lists about 2.4 million clones, under 95% occurring once. Material for sequencing was naive CD4+ T cells from PBMCs. Receptors originate from a young man in good health. Some clones in this sample may be carry-over from other donors' samples. Both conserved end residues are part of each CDR3. A D gene is named only where the DNA matches it firmly. Clone size is stated in some rows and not others, as once, few, many or a class when expanded.

D gene: .; clone size: .; V gene: TRBV5-4; J gene: TRBJ2-7; CDR3 protein: CASSRGAYEQYF; CDR3 DNA: TGTGCCAGCAGCAGGGGGGCATACGAGCAGTACTTC
D gene: .; clone size: .; V gene: TRBV18; J gene: TRBJ2-7; CDR3 protein: CASSPQDSYEQYF; CDR3 DNA: TGTGCCAGCTCACCACAGGACAGCTACGAGCAGTACTTC
D gene: TRBD1; clone size: .; V gene: TRBV19; J gene: TRBJ2-7; CDR3 protein: CASRTGTDSYEQYF; CDR3 DNA: TGTGCCAGTAGGACCGGGACAGACTCCTACGAGCAGTACTTC
D gene: .; clone size: .; V gene: TRBV11-2; J gene: TRBJ2-3; CDR3 protein: CASSLDGGQPDTQYF; CDR3 DNA: TGTGCCAGCAGCTTAGACGGCGGCCAGCCAGATACGCAGTATTTT
D gene: .; clone size: .; V gene: TRBV4-1; J gene: TRBJ1-5; CDR3 protein: CASSQKAASTGNQPQHF; CDR3 DNA: TGCGCCAGCAGCCAAAAGGCCGCCTCGACAGGCAATCAGCCCCAGCATTTT
D gene: TRBD1; clone size: .; V gene: TRBV28; J gene: TRBJ1-2; CDR3 protein: CASSFTSGTVGLGQGYTF; CDR3 DNA: TGTGCCAGCAGTTTTACCTCCGGGACAGTGGGGTTAGGACAGGGCTACACCTTC
D gene: .; clone size: .; V gene: TRBV7-2; J gene: TRBJ2-7; CDR3 protein: CASSTHYEQYF; CDR3 DNA: TGTGCCAGCAGCACCCACTACGAGCAGTACTTC
D gene: TRBD1; clone size: .; V gene: TRBV28; J gene: TRBJ1-2; CDR3 protein: CASELTGAPYGYTF; CDR3 DNA: TGTGCCAGCGAACTAACAGGGGCCCCGTATGGCTACACCTTC
D gene: .; clone size: .; V gene: TRBV9; J gene: TRBJ2-3; CDR3 protein: CASSVAAGWADTQYF; CDR3 DNA: TGTGCCAGCAGCGTAGCGGCAGGGTGGGCAGATACGCAGTATTTT
D gene: TRBD2; clone size: .; V gene: TRBV27; J gene: TRBJ2-1; CDR3 protein: CASSLPVGGNLRTTYNEQFF; CDR3 DNA: TGTGCCAGCAGTCTCCCCGTGGGAGGGAACCTAAGAACTACCTACAATGAGCAGTTCTTC
D gene: TRBD1; clone size: .; V gene: TRBV10-3; J gene: TRBJ1-1; CDR3 protein: CAIRGDRGNTEAFF; CDR3 DNA: TGTGCCATCAGAGGAGACAGGGGAAACACTGAAGCTTTCTTT
D gene: .; clone size: .; V gene: TRBV29-1; J gene: TRBJ2-3; CDR3 protein: CSVAGPSSTDTQYF; CDR3 DNA: TGCAGCGTGGCCGGGCCCTCTAGCACAGATACGCAGTATTTT
D gene: .; clone size: .; V gene: TRBV7-2; J gene: TRBJ1-4; CDR3 protein: CASSLGLRRSEKLFF; CDR3 DNA: TGTGCCAGCAGCTTAGGTCTTAGAAGGAGTGAAAAACTGTTTTTT
D gene: .; clone size: .; V gene: TRBV28; J gene: TRBJ1-4; CDR3 protein: CASNAPAANEKLFF; CDR3 DNA: TGTGCCAGCAACGCCCCGGCCGCTAATGAAAAACTGTTTTTT
D gene: .; clone size: .; V gene: TRBV18; J gene: TRBJ1-3; CDR3 protein: CASSPDSPSGNTIYF; CDR3 DNA: TGTGCCAGCTCACCGGACAGCCCGTCTGGAAACACCATATATTTT
D gene: .; clone size: .; V gene: TRBV2; J gene: TRBJ2-5; CDR3 protein: CASSLEPETQYF; CDR3 DNA: TGTGCCAGCAGTTTAGAACCAGAGACCCAGTACTTC
D gene: .; clone size: once; V gene: TRBV19; J gene: TRBJ2-7; CDR3 protein: CASKSPLPYDEQYF; CDR3 DNA: TGTGCCAGTAAGTCGCCTCTTCCGTATGACGAGCAGTACTTC
D gene: TRBD2; clone size: .; V gene: TRBV7-3; J gene: TRBJ2-7; CDR3 protein: CASSVASGPYEQYF; CDR3 DNA: TGTGCCAGCAGCGTGGCTAGCGGACCCTACGAGCAGTACTTC
D gene: .; clone size: few; V gene: TRBV29-1; J gene: TRBJ1-1; CDR3 protein: CSVDRGKNTEAFF; CDR3 DNA: TGCAGCGTTGATCGGGGGAAGAACACTGAAGCTTTCTTT
D gene: .; clone size: few; V gene: TRBV10-3; J gene: TRBJ1-5; CDR3 protein: CAISEEVRNQPQHF; CDR3 DNA: TGTGCCATCAGTGAGGAGGTCCGCAATCAGCCCCAGCATTTT
D gene: TRBD2; clone size: .; V gene: TRBV7-8; J gene: TRBJ2-1; CDR3 protein: CASSLVAGVYNEQFF; CDR3 DNA: TGTGCCAGCAGCTTAGTGGCGGGAGTCTACAATGAGCAGTTCTTC
D gene: .; clone size: .; V gene: TRBV28; J gene: TRBJ1-2; CDR3 protein: CASSPAGAGYGYTF; CDR3 DNA: TGTGCCAGCAGCCCCGCGGGGGCTGGCTATGGCTACACCTTC
D gene: TRBD1; clone size: .; V gene: TRBV2; J gene: TRBJ2-5; CDR3 protein: CASNGRDSPGETQYF; CDR3 DNA: TGTGCCAGCAACGGAAGGGACAGCCCAGGAGAGACCCAGTACTTC
D gene: .; clone size: .; V gene: TRBV6-1; J gene: TRBJ2-3; CDR3 protein: CASSDRRATDTQYF; CDR3 DNA: TGTGCCAGCAGTGACCGCCGCGCCACAGATACGCAGTATTTT
D gene: .; clone size: .; V gene: TRBV28; J gene: TRBJ2-7; CDR3 protein: CASGRYEQYF; CDR3 DNA: TGTGCCAGCGGTCGGTACGAGCAGTACTTC
D gene: .; clone size: .; V gene: TRBV11-2; J gene: TRBJ1-3; CDR3 protein: CASSWTVHSGNTIYF; CDR3 DNA: TGTGCCAGCAGCTGGACAGTTCACTCTGGAAACACCATATATTTT
D gene: .; clone size: .; V gene: TRBV5-5; J gene: TRBJ2-7; CDR3 protein: CASSWGTWGFLDEQYF; CDR3 DNA: TGTGCCAGCAGCTGGGGGACTTGGGGTTTTTTGGACGAGCAGTACTTC
D gene: TRBD1; clone size: .; V gene: TRBV2; J gene: TRBJ2-5; CDR3 protein: CASSIQGVGETQYF; CDR3 DNA: TGTGCCAGCAGTATACAGGGGGTCGGAGAGACCCAGTACTTC
D gene: .; clone size: .; V gene: TRBV19; J gene: TRBJ2-1; CDR3 protein: CASSQWGESNNEQFF; CDR3 DNA: TGTGCCAGTAGCCAATGGGGGGAGAGCAACAATGAGCAGTTCTTC
D gene: TRBD1; clone size: .; V gene: TRBV18; J gene: TRBJ2-6; CDR3 protein: CASSIIREGTGINSGANVLTF; CDR3 DNA: TGTGCCAGCTCCATTATCCGAGAAGGGACAGGGATCAACTCTGGGGCCAACGTCCTGACTTTC
D gene: .; clone size: .; V gene: TRBV7-2; J gene: TRBJ2-1; CDR3 protein: CASSLWRTNNEQFF; CDR3 DNA: TGTGCCAGCAGCTTGTGGCGAACTAACAATGAGCAGTTCTTC
D gene: .; clone size: once; V gene: TRBV6-1; J gene: TRBJ1-5; CDR3 protein: CASGLTGDGPQHF; CDR3 DNA: TGTGCCAGCGGACTGACGGGGGATGGGCCCCAGCATTTT
D gene: .; clone size: .; V gene: TRBV14; J gene: TRBJ1-1; CDR3 protein: CASSQIMNTEAFF; CDR3 DNA: TGTGCCAGCAGCCAGATTATGAACACTGAAGCTTTCTTT
D gene: TRBD1; clone size: .; V gene: TRBV28; J gene: TRBJ2-5; CDR3 protein: CASGTTGTGQETQYF; CDR3 DNA: TGTGCCAGCGGGACGACCGGGACAGGGCAAGAGACCCAGTACTTC
D gene: .; clone size: few; V gene: TRBV4-1; J gene: TRBJ1-5; CDR3 protein: CASSRLMQGRGQPQHF; CDR3 DNA: TGCGCCAGCAGCCGACTGATGCAGGGAAGGGGGCAGCCCCAGCATTTT
D gene: .; clone size: .; V gene: TRBV9; J gene: TRBJ2-7; CDR3 protein: CASSLTLGGAGYEQYF; CDR3 DNA: TGTGCCAGCAGCCTCACCCTCGGGGGCGCCGGTTACGAGCAGTACTTC
D gene: .; clone size: .; V gene: TRBV6-5; J gene: TRBJ2-3; CDR3 protein: CASRAGGTDTQYF; CDR3 DNA: TGTGCCAGCAGGGCAGGGGGCACAGATACGCAGTATTTT
D gene: .; clone size: .; V gene: TRBV10-3; J gene: TRBJ1-2; CDR3 protein: CAISEREFYGYTF; CDR3 DNA: TGTGCCATCAGCGAGCGAGAATTCTATGGCTACACCTTC
D gene: TRBD2; clone size: .; V gene: TRBV5-8; J gene: TRBJ2-1; CDR3 protein: CASSLGMAIAGGHEQFF; CDR3 DNA: TGTGCCAGCAGCTTGGGTATGGCAATAGCGGGAGGTCATGAGCAGTTCTTC
D gene: .; clone size: .; V gene: TRBV29-1; J gene: TRBJ2-3; CDR3 protein: CSVEDPVGTDTQYF; CDR3 DNA: TGCAGCGTTGAAGATCCCGTGGGGACAGATACGCAGTATTTT
D gene: TRBD2; clone size: .; V gene: TRBV6-5; J gene: TRBJ2-3; CDR3 protein: CASRDLAGGAGTQYF; CDR3 DNA: TGTGCCAGCAGGGATTTAGCGGGGGGGGCTGGTACGCAGTATTTT
D gene: TRBD2; clone size: once; V gene: TRBV7-8; J gene: TRBJ2-3; CDR3 protein: CASSEGLAGVSDTQYF; CDR3 DNA: TGTGCCAGCAGCGAAGGACTAGCGGGAGTATCAGATACGCAGTATTTT
D gene: TRBD2; clone size: .; V gene: TRBV5-6; J gene: TRBJ2-1; CDR3 protein: CASSLKVAGVSYNEQFF; CDR3 DNA: TGTGCCAGCAGCTTGAAGGTTGCGGGAGTCTCCTACAATGAGCAGTTCTTC
D gene: .; clone size: .; V gene: TRBV7-2; J gene: TRBJ1-5; CDR3 protein: CASSFDTNQPQHF; CDR3 DNA: TGTGCCAGCAGCTTTGACACAAATCAGCCCCAGCATTTT
D gene: TRBD1; clone size: .; V gene: TRBV29-1; J gene: TRBJ2-6; CDR3 protein: CSVEDEGATGRANVLTF; CDR3 DNA: TGCAGCGTTGAAGATGAGGGGGCGACAGGGCGGGCCAACGTCCTGACTTTC
D gene: .; clone size: .; V gene: TRBV29-1; J gene: TRBJ2-3; CDR3 protein: CSASHYTDTQYF; CDR3 DNA: TGCAGCGCCTCCCATTACACAGATACGCAGTATTTT
D gene: .; clone size: .; V gene: TRBV18; J gene: TRBJ1-4; CDR3 protein: CASSPGNMEKLFF; CDR3 DNA: TGTGCCAGCTCCCCTGGCAATATGGAAAAACTGTTTTTT
D gene: .; clone size: .; V gene: TRBV4-1; J gene: TRBJ1-1; CDR3 protein: CASSQAFSGGTEAFF; CDR3 DNA: TGCGCCAGCAGCCAAGCTTTCTCGGGCGGCACTGAAGCTTTCTTT
D gene: TRBD2; clone size: .; V gene: TRBV5-4; J gene: TRBJ2-5; CDR3 protein: CASSLDTSGMQTQYF; CDR3 DNA: TGTGCCAGCAGCTTGGATACTAGCGGGATGCAGACCCAGTACTTC
D gene: TRBD1; clone size: .; V gene: TRBV5-1; J gene: TRBJ1-4; CDR3 protein: CASSSGRGQALFGEKLFF; CDR3 DNA: TGCGCCAGCAGCTCCGGAAGGGGACAGGCCCTTTTTGGTGAAAAACTGTTTTTT
D gene: .; clone size: .; V gene: TRBV25-1; J gene: TRBJ1-6; CDR3 protein: CASSGMGSDSPLHF; CDR3 DNA: TGTGCCAGCAGTGGGATGGGGAGTGATTCACCCCTCCACTTT
D gene: .; clone size: .; V gene: TRBV2; J gene: TRBJ2-7; CDR3 protein: CASSPGTRLYEQYF; CDR3 DNA: TGTGCCAGCAGTCCCGGGACAAGACTTTACGAGCAGTACTTC
D gene: .; clone size: .; V gene: TRBV28; J gene: TRBJ1-4; CDR3 protein: CAARGANEKLFF; CDR3 DNA: TGTGCCGCACGGGGGGCGAATGAAAAACTGTTTTTT